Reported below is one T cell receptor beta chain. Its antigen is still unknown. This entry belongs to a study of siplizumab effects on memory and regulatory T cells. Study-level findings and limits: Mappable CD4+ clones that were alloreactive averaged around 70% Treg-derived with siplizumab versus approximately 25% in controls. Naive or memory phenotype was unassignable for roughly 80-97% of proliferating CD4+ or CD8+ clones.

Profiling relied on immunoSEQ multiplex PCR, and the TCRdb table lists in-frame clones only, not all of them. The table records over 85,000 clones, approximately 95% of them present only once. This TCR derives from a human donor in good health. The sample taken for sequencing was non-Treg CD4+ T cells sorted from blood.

CDR3 nucleotides: TGTGCCAGTAGTATTGAGGAACGGAAGGCGAAAGAGACCCAGTACTTC. As protein: CASSIEERKAKETQYF. The chain couples TRBV19 to TRBJ2-5; D gene ambiguous. In germline, CDR1 is LNHDA, CDR2 SQIVND (reference sequence). V was shortened by 3 bases and J by 3 bases, with 17 bases between the two germline ends. This CDR3 region has 16 residues. The full variable domain, its missing parts supplied by reference TRBV19 and TRBJ2-5, is DGGITQSPKYLFRKEGQNVTLSCEQNLNHDAMYWYRQDPGQGLRLIYYSQIVNDFQKGDIAEGYSVSREKKESFPLTVTSAQKNPTAFYLCASSIEERKAKETQYFGPGTRLLVL.